This TCR beta chain was recorded in a study of cytomegalovirus exposure and HLA in healthy donors. Study-wide points: Association of a missense DCLRE1C variant with TCR beta V- and J-gene trimming was reported in a later analysis. Later analysis indicated greater clonal expansion among HLA-associated TCR beta chains than among equally common other chains.

Healthy individuals who donated bone marrow served as the donors. This CDR3 is built from 14 residues. The V end was cut by 0 bases, the J end by 2 bases, with 8 bases between. CDR1 is SGHRS and CDR2 is YFSETQ in the germline V gene. Primers for the PCR totalled 60 Vbeta and 13 Jbeta. Profiled with immunoSEQ multiplex PCR; TCRdb holds only in-frame clones, not every one. Among about 240,000 clones listed, around 80% were seen once. Points on this clone: Its antigen is as yet unknown.

What was sequenced was PBMCs. The TCR originated in a woman in her sixties or seventies in good health and CMV-seropositive. This chain links TRBV5-1 with TRBJ1-1; maybe TRBD1 (5 bases). The CDR3 reads CASSLEGFNTEAFF. The CDR3 DNA is TGCGCCAGCAGCTTGGAGGGGTTTAACACTGAAGCTTTCTTT.